Below, one T cell receptor (beta chain) is given with its context. Here immunoSEQ multiplex PCR was the method, and the copy in TCRdb shows in-frame clones only, minus some. The sample carries roughly 100,000 clones, about 80% recorded once. The CDR3 length is 14 residues. The V gene's germline CDR1 is SGHNT and CDR2 YYREEE (reference sequence). The V end lost 4 bases, the J end lost 1 base, and 11 bases lay between the germline ends. The data were taken from a study of blood T cell repertoires in COVID-19. Sequenced: peripheral blood. The V and J genes are TRBV5-4 and TRBJ1-1; D unresolved. This TCR was sampled from a human donor in a cohort sampled during active COVID-19. The CDR3 reads CASSSITENTEAFF. CDR3 bases: TGTGCCAGCAGCAGTATCACAGAGAACACTGAAGCTTTCTTT. Filled out from reference TRBV5-4 and TRBJ1-1, the complete variable domain reads ETGVTQSPTHLIKTRGQQVTLRCSSQSGHNTVSWYQQALGQGPQFIFQYYREEENGRGNFPPRFSGLQFPNYSSELNVNALELDDSALYLCASSSITENTEAFFGQGTRLTVV.